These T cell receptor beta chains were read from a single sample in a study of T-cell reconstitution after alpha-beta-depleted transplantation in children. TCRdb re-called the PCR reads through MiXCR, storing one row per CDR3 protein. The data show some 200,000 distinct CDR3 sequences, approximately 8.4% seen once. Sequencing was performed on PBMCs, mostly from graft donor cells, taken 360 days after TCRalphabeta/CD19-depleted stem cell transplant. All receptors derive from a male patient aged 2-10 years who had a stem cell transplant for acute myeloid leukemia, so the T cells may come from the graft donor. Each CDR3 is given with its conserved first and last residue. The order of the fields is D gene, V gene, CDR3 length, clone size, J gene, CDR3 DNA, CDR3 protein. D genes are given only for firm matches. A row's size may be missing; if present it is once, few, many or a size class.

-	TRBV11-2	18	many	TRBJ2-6	TGTGCCAGCAGCTCCGAACCCGGAGCCTTTTCTGGGGCCAACGTCCTGACTTTC	CASSSEPGAFSGANVLTF
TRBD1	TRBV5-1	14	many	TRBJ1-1	TGCGCCAGCAGCTATCAGGGGGCGGGCACTGAAGCTTTCTTT	CASSYQGAGTEAFF
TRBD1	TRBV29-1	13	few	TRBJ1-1	TGCAGCGCGGGACAGGGATCCGTCACTGAAGCTTTCTTT	CSAGQGSVTEAFF
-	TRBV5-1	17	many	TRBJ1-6	TGCGCCAGCAGCTTTAACCTTCAAGGGACAAGTAATTCACCCCTCCACTTT	CASSFNLQGTSNSPLHF
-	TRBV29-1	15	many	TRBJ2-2	TGCAGCAATGCCCCCGGGACTCCGAACACCGGGGAGCTGTTTTTT	CSNAPGTPNTGELFF
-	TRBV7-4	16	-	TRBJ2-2	TGTGCCAGCAGCAGTATATTTAGCGCGAACACCGGGGAGCTGTTTTTT	CASSSIFSANTGELFF
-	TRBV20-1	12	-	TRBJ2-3	TGCAGTGCTAGAGCTGGTCACTCCGGCCAGATTTTT	CSARAGHSGQIF
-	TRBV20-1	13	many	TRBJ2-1	TGCAGTGCTCGGACAAGCTCCTACAATGAGCAGTTCTTC	CSARTSSYNEQFF
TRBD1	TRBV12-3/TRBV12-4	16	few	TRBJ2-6	TGTGCCAGCAGGTTCCTGAGGGGGCCTGGGGCCAACGTCCTGACTTTC	CASRFLRGPGANVLTF
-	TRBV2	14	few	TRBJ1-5	TGTGCCAGCACTCCACCCCAGGAGGGACAGCCCCAGCATTTT	CASTPPQEGQPQHF
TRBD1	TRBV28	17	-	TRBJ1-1	TGTGCCAGCGGCCTCTTTTTCGGCAGACAGGGGCACACTGAAGCTTTCTTT	CASGLFFGRQGHTEAFF
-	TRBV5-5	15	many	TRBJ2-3	TGTGCCAGCAGCCCAGGGGTTCGGAGCACAGATACGCAGTATTTT	CASSPGVRSTDTQYF
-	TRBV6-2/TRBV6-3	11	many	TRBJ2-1	TGTGCCAGCAGAAGACTAGAGGTGGAGTTCTTC	CASRRLEVEFF
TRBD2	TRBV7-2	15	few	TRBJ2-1	TGTGCCAGCAGCCGGAGCGGGGGACCCTACAATGAGCAGTTCTTC	CASSRSGGPYNEQFF
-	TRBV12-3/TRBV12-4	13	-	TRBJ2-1	TGTGCCAGCAGTTTCGGTCCCTACAATGAGCAGTTCTTC	CASSFGPYNEQFF
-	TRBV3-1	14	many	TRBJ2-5	TGTGCCAGCAGCCCAACGGTCCGCCAAGAGACCCAGTACTTC	CASSPTVRQETQYF
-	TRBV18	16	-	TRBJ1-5	TGTGCCAGCTCACCACCCTTCGTGGGCGGCAATCAGCCCCAGCATTTT	CASSPPFVGGNQPQHF
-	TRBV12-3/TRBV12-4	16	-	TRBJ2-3	TGTGCCAGCAGTTTAAGGAATTGGTGGGGCACAGATACGCAGTATTTT	CASSLRNWWGTDTQYF
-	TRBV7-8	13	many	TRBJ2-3	TGTGCCAGCCGAGGAGGGAGCACAGATACGCAGTATTTT	CASRGGSTDTQYF
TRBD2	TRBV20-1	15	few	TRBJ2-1	TGCAGTGCTAGTCCTCTAGCGGGGGCTTACAATGAGCAGTTCTTC	CSASPLAGAYNEQFF
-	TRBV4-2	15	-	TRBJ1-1	TGTGCCAGCAGCCAAGATCTACCGATTAACACTGAAGCTTTCTTT	CASSQDLPINTEAFF
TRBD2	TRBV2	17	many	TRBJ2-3	TGTGCCAGCAGTGAAGCGCTAGCTAGCGGGGGGGAAATGTCGCAGTATTTT	CASSEALASGGEMSQYF
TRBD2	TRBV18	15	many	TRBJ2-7	TGTGCCAGCTCGCGGCCGGGACGCGGGAGGTACGAGCAGTACTTC	CASSRPGRGRYEQYF
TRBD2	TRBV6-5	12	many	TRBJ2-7	TGTGCCAGCAGTTGGGGGGGATACGAGCAGTACTTC	CASSWGGYEQYF
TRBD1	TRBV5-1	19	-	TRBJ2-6	TGCGCCAGCAGCTTCGAGAAGACAGGGGGATGGTCTGGGGCCAACGTCCTGACTTTC	CASSFEKTGGWSGANVLTF
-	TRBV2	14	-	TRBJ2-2	TGTGCCAGCAGGCTGGGAGCGAGCACCGGGGAGCTGTTTTTT	CASRLGASTGELFF
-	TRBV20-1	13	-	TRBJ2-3	TGCAGTGCTAAGGCCCTCCTCACAGATACGCAGTATTTT	CSAKALLTDTQYF
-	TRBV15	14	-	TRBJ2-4	TGTGCCACCAGCAGAGCTCAAATTGAGCCCATTCAGTACTTC	CATSRAQIEPIQYF
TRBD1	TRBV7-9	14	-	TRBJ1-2	TGTGCCAGCAGCTATACAGGGGTTGGCTATGGCTACACCTTC	CASSYTGVGYGYTF
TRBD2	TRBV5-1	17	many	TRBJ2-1	TGCGCCAGCAGCTATTCGTTATCTAGCGGGGCACACAATGAGCAGTTCTTC	CASSYSLSSGAHNEQFF
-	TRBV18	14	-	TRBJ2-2	TGTGCCAGCTCACCACTATTCGGGACCGGGGAGCTGTTTTTT	CASSPLFGTGELFF
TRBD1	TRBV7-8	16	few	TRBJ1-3	TGTGCCAGCAGCCGAGGACAGGTGAACTCTGGAAACACCATATATTTT	CASSRGQVNSGNTIYF